This T cell receptor (beta chain) was sequenced during a study of CD8+ T cells in alopecia areata. Note on this clone: Its antigen is unidentified.

V shed 2 bases, J shed 7 bases, and the junction held 11 bases outside the gene matches. This CDR3 has 17 residues. CDR1 is SGHAT, CDR2 FQNNGV, per germline. In each case, RNA was isolated and then reverse transcribed into cDNA as the sequencing template. Some clones are missing from TCRdb's copy, which holds only in-frame ones; the method was immunoSEQ multiplex PCR. Found here are 80,000 to 100,000 clones, 44% of them singletons; the top ten hold roughly a sixth. Findings of the study overall: Scalp clonality and expanded CD8+ clones among the top 100 were significantly decreased by tofacitinib. Links between baseline CD8+ expansion and response need larger treated cohorts.

As to treatment: oral pan-JAK inhibitor, 5-10 mg twice daily. V and J are TRBV11-2 and TRBJ2-1; 10 bases fit TRBD2. This TCR was recovered from a human donor with alopecia areata. Sequenced here: CD8+ T cells sorted from blood, sampled at week 24, from a patient treated with tofacitinib. CDR3 coding DNA: TGTGCCAGCAGCTTAATTGCCACTAGCGGGACGTGGAATGAGCAGTTCTTC. It is translated as CASSLIATSGTWNEQFF.